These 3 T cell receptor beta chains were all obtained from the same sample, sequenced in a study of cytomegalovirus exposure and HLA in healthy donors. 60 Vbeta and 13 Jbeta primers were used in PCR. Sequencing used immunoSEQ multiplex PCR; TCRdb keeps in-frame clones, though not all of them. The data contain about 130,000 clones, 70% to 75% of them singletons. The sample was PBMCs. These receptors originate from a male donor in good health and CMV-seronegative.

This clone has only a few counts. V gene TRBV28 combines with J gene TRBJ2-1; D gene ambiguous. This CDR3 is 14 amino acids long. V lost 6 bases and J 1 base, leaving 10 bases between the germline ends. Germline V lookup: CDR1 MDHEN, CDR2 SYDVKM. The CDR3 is CASSRTVSYNEQFF. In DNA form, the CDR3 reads TGTGCCAGCAGCCGAACAGTATCCTACAATGAGCAGTTCTTC. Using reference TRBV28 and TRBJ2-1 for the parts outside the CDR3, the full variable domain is DVKVTQSSRYLVKRTGEKVFLECVQDMDHENMFWYRQDPGLGLRLIYFSYDVKMKEKGDIPEGYSVSREKKERFSLILESASTNQTSMYLCASSRTVSYNEQFFGPGTRLTVL.

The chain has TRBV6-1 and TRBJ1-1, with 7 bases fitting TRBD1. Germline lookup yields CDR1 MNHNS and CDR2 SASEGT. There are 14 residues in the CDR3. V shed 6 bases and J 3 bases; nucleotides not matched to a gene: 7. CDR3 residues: CASSRQGLDTEAFF. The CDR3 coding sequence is TGTGCCAGCAGCCGACAGGGATTGGACACTGAAGCTTTCTTT.

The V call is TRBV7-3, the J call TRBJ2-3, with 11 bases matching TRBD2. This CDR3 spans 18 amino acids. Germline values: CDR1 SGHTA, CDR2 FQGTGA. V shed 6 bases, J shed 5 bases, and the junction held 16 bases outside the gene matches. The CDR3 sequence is CASSSRTVAGGLGDTQYF. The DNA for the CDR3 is TGTGCCAGCAGTTCTAGGACCGTAGCGGGGGGGCTCGGAGATACGCAGTATTTT.